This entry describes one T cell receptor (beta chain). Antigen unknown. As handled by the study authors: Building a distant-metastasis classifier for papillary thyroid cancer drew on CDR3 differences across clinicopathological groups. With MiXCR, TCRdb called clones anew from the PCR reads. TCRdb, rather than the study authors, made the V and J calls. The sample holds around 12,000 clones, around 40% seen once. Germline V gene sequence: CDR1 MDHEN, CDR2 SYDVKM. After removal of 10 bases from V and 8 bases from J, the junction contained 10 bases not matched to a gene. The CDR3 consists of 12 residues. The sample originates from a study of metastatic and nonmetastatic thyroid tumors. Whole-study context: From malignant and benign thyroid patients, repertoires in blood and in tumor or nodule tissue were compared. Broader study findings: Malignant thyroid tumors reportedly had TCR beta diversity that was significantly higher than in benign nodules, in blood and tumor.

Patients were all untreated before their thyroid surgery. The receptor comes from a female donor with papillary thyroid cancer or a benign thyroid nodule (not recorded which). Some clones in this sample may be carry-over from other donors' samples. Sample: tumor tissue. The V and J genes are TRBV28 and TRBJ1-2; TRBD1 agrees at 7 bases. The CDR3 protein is CATMDRNGGYTF. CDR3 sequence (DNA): TGTGCCACCATGGACAGGAACGGCGGCTACACCTTC.